The table lists the clone carrying this TCR beta chain with many counts. Some clones are missing from TCRdb's copy, which holds only in-frame ones; the method was immunoSEQ multiplex PCR. The sample records about 200,000 clones, about nine tenths being singletons. This sample was included in a study of blood T cell repertoires in COVID-19. The CDR3 is made up of 16 amino acids. This TCR was recovered from a young man with active or convalescent COVID-19. Sequencing used peripheral blood. V is TRBV1 and J is TRBJ2-1; the DNA was not compared with TRBD2, the D call given in the table. TRBV1 is recorded as a pseudogene. The CDR3 reads CTSSQERLAPYNEQFF. CDR3 nucleotide sequence: TGCACCAGCAGCCAAGAGAGGCTAGCCCCTTACAATGAGCAGTTCTTC.